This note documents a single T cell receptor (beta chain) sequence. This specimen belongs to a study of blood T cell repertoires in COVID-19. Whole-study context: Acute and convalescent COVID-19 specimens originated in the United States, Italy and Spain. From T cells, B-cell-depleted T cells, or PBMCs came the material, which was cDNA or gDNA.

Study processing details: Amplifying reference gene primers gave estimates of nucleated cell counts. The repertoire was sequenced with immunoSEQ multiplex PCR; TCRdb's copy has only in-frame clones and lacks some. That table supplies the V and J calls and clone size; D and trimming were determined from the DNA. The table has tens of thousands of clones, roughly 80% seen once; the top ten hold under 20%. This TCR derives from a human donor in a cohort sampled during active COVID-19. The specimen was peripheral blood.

The CDR3 loop is CASSSGQPNTEAFF. DNA of the CDR3: TGCGCCAGCAGCTCGGGACAGCCAAACACTGAAGCTTTCTTT. The V gene is TRBV5-1, the J gene TRBJ1-1, with 7 bases that match TRBD1. Trimming took 3 bases from V and 2 from J; bases not matched to a gene: 4. The CDR3 contains 14 residues. Germline CDR1 is SGHRS and CDR2 is YFSETQ.